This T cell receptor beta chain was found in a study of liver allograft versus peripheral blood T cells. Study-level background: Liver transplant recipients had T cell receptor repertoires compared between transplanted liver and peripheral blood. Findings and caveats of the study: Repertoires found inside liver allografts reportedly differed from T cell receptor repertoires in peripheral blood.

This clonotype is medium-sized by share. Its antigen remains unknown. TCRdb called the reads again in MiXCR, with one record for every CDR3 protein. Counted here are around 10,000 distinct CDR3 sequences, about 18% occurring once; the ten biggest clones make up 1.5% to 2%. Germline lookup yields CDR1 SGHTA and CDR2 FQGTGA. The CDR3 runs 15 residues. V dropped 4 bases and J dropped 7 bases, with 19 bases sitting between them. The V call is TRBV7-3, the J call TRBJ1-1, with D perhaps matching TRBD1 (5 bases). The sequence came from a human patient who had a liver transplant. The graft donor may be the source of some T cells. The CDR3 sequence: CASSSQVGGRGEAFF. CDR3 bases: TGTGCCAGCAGCTCACAAGTTGGGGGAAGGGGTGAAGCTTTCTTT.